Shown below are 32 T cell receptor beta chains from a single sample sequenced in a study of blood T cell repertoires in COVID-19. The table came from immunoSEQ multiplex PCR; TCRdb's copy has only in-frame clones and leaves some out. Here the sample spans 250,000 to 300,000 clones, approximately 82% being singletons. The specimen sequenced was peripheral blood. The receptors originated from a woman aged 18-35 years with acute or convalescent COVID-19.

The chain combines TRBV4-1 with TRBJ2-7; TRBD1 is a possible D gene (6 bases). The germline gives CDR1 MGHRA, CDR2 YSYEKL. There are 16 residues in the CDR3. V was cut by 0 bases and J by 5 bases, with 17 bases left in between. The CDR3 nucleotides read TGCGCCAGCAGCCAAGATGGAACAGGGCCTAGAGACGAGCAGTACTTC. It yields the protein CASSQDGTGPRDEQYF.

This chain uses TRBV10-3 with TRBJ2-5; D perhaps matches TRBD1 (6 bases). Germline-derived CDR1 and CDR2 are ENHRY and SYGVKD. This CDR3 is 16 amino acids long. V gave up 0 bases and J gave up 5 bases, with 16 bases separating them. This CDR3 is CAISESIQGPQETQYF. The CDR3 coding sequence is TGTGCCATCAGTGAGTCGATACAGGGACCTCAGGAGACCCAGTACTTC.

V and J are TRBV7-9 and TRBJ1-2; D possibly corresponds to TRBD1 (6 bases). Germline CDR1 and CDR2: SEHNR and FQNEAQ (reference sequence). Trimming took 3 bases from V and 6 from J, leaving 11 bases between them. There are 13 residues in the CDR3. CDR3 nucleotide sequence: TGTGCCAGCAGCTTCGCGACAGGCCATGGCTACACCTTC. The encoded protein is CASSFATGHGYTF.

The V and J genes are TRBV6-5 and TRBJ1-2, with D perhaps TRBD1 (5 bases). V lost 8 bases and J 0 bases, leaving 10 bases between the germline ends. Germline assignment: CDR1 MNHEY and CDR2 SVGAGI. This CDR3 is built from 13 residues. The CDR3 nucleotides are TGTGCCAGCGAGGACATTACTAACTATGGCTACACCTTC. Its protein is CASEDITNYGYTF.

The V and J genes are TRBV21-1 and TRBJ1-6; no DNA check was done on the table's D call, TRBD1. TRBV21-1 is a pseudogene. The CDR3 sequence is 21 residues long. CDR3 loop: CPSRKAPATGGQSSYNSPLHF. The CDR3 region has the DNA TGTCCCAGCAGAAAAGCGCCCGCGACAGGGGGCCAGAGCTCCTATAATTCACCCCTCCACTTT.

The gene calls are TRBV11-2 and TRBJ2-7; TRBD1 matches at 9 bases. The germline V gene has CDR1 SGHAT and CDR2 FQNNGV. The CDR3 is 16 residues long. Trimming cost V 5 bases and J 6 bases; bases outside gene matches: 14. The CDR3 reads CASSPSPGTGLIEQYF. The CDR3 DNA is TGTGCCAGCAGCCCTAGCCCCGGGACAGGGCTCATCGAGCAGTACTTC.

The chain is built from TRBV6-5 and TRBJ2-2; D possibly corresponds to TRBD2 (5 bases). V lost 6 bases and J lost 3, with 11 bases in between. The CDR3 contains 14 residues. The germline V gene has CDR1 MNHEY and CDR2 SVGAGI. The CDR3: CASSRQRDTGELFF. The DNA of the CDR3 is TGTGCCAGCAGCCGCCAGAGGGACACCGGGGAGCTGTTTTTT.

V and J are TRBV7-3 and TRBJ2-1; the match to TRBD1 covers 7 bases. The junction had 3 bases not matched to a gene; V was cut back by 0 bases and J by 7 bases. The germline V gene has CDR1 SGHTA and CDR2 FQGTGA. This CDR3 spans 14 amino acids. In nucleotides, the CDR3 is TGTGCCAGCAGCTTAACGTACAGGGGAAATGAGCAGTTCTTC. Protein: CASSLTYRGNEQFF.

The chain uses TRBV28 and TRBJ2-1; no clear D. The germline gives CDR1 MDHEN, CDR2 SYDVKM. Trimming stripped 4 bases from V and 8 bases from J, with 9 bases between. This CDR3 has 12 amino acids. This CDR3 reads CASSSTLDEQFF. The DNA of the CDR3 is TGTGCCAGCAGTTCGACGCTAGATGAGCAGTTCTTC. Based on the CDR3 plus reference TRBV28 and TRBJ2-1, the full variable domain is DVKVTQSSRYLVKRTGEKVFLECVQDMDHENMFWYRQDPGLGLRLIYFSYDVKMKEKGDIPEGYSVSREKKERFSLILESASTNQTSMYLCASSSTLDEQFFGPGTRLTVL.

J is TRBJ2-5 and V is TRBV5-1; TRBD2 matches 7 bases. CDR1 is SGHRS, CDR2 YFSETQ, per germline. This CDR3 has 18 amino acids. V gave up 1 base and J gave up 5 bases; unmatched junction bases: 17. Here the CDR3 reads CASSLRGGFAGRGETQYF. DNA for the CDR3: TGCGCCAGCAGCTTGCGCGGGGGATTCGCGGGACGAGGGGAGACCCAGTACTTC.

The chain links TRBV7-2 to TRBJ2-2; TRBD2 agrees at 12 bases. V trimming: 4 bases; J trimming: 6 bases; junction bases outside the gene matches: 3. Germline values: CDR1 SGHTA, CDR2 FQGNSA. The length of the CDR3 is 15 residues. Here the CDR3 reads CASSYRTSGAGELFF. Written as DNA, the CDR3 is TGTGCCAGCAGCTATAGGACTAGCGGGGCCGGGGAGCTGTTTTTT.

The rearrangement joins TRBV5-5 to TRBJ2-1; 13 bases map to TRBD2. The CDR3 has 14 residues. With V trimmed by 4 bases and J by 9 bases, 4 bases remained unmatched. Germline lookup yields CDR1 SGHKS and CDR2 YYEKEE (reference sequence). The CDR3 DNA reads TGTGCCAGCAGCGGGGGACTAGCGGGACTTGAGCAGTTCTTC. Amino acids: CASSGGLAGLEQFF.

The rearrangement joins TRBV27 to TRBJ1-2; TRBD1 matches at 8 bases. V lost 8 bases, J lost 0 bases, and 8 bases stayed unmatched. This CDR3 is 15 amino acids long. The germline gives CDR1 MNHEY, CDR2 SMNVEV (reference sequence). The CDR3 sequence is CASGRQGTANYGYTF. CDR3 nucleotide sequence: TGTGCCAGCGGGCGACAGGGGACCGCTAACTATGGCTACACCTTC.

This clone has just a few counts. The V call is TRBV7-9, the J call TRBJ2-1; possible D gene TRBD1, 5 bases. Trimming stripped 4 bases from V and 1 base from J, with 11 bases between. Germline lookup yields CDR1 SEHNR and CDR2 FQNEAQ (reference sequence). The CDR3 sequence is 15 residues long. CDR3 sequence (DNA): TGTGCCAGCAGCTCACCCGACAGATCCTACAATGAGCAGTTCTTC. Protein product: CASSSPDRSYNEQFF.

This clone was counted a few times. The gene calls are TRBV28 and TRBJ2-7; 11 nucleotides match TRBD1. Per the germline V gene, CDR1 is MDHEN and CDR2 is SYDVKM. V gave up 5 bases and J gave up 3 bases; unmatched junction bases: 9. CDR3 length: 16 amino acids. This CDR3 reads CASSLEGQGGFYEQYF. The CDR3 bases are TGTGCCAGCAGTCTAGAGGGACAGGGGGGGTTCTACGAGCAGTACTTC.

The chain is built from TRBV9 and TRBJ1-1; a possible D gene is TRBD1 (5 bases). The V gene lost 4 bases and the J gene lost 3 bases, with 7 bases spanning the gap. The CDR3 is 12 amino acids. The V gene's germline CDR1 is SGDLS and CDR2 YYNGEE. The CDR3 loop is CASSRGDTEAFF. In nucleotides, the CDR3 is TGTGCCAGCAGCCGGGGGGACACTGAAGCTTTCTTT.

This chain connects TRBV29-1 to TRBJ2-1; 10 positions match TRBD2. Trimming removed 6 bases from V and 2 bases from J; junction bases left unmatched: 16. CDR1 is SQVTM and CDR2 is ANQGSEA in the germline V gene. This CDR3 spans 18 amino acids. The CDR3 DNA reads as TGCAGCGTGCCCCCAGGGCCGACAGCGGGAGGGACCTACAATGAGCAGTTCTTC. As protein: CSVPPGPTAGGTYNEQFF.

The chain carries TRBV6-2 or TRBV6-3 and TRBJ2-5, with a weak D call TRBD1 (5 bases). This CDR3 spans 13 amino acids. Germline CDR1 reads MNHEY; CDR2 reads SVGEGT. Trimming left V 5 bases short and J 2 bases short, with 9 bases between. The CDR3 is CASSRQPQETQYF. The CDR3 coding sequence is TGTGCCAGCAGTAGACAGCCGCAAGAGACCCAGTACTTC.

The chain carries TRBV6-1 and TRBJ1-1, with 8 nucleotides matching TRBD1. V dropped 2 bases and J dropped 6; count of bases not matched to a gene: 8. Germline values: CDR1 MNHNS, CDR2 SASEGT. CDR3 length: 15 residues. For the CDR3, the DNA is TGTGCCAGCAGTGAACCGGACAGGGATTCCCCTGAAGCTTTCTTT. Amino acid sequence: CASSEPDRDSPEAFF.

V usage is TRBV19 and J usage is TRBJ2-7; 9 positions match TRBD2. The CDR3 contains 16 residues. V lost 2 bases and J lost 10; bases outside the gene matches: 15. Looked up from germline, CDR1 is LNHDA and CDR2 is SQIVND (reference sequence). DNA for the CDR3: TGTGCCAGTAGTATACTCTCGGGGACTAGCCCTGGGACACAGTACTTC. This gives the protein CASSILSGTSPGTQYF.

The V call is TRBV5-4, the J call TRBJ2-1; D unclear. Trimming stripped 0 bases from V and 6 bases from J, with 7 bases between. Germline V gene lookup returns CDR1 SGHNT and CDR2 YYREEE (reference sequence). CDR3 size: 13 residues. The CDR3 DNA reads TGTGCCAGCAGCTTGGGGCGGTCCAATGAGCAGTTCTTC. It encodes CASSLGRSNEQFF.

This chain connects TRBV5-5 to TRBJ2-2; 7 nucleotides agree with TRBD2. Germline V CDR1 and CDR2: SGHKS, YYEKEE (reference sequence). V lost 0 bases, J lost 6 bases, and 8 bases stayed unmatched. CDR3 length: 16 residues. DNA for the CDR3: TGTGCCAGCAGCTTGGAAGGTAGCGGGTACCCCGGGGAGCTGTTTTTT. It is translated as CASSLEGSGYPGELFF.

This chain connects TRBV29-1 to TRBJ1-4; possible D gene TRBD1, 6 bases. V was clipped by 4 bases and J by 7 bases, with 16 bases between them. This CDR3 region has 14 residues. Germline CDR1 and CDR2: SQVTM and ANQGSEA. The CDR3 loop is CSVGLNRGGEKLFF. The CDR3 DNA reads TGCAGCGTTGGCTTAAATAGGGGGGGTGAAAAACTGTTTTTT.

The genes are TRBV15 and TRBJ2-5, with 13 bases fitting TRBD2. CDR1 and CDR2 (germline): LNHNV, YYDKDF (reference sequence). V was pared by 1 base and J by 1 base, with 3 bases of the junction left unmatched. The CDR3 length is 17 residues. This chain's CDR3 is CATSRVGTSGTQETQYF. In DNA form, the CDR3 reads TGTGCCACCAGCAGAGTTGGGACTAGCGGGACCCAAGAGACCCAGTACTTC.

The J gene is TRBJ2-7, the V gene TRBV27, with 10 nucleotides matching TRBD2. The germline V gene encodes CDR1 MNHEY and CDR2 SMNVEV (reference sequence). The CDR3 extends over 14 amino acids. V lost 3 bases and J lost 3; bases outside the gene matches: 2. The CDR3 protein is CASSLASGSYEQYF. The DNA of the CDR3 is TGTGCCAGCAGTTTGGCTAGCGGGAGCTACGAGCAGTACTTC.

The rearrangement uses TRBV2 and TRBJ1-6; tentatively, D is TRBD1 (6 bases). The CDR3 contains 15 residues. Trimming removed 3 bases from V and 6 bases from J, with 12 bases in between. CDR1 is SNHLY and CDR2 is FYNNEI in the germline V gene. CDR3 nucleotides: TGTGCCAGCAGTGATCCTGCAGGGGCTAATTCACCCCTCCACTTT. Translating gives CASSDPAGANSPLHF.

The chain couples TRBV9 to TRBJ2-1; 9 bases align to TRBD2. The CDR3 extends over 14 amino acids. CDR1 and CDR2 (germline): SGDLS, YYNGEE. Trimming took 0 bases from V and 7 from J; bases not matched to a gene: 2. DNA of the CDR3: TGTGCCAGCAGCGTAGGTGCGGGGGGGAATGAGCAGTTCTTC. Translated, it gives CASSVGAGGNEQFF.

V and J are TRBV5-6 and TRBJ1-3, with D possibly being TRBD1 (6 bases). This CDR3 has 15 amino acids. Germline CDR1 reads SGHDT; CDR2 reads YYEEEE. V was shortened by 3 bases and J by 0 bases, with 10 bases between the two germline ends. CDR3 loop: CASSYGTFSGNTIYF. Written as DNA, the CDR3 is TGTGCCAGCAGCTACGGGACATTCTCTGGAAACACCATATATTTT.

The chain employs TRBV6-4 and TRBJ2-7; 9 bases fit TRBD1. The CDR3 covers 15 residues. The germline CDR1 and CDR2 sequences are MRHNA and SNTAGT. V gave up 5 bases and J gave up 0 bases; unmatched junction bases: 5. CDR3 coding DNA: TGTGCCAGCAGTCCGGGACAGGGTAGCTCCTACGAGCAGTACTTC. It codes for CASSPGQGSSYEQYF.

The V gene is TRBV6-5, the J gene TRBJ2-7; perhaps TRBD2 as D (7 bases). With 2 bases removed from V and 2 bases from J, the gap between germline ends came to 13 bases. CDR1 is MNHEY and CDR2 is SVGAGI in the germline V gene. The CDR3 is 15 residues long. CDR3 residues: CASSYGGAGAYEQYF. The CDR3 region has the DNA TGTGCCAGCAGTTACGGGGGGGCAGGGGCCTACGAGCAGTACTTC.

The CDR3 nucleotides are TGTGCCAGCAGTTACGACAGTAATTCACCCCTCCACTTT. This gives the protein CASSYDSNSPLHF. The J gene is TRBJ1-6, the V gene TRBV6-5, with D possibly being TRBD1 (5 bases). This CDR3 is built from 13 residues. CDR1 MNHEY and CDR2 SVGAGI come from the germline V gene. The ends were cut back, 2 bases at V and 6 bases at J, with 5 bases in the middle.

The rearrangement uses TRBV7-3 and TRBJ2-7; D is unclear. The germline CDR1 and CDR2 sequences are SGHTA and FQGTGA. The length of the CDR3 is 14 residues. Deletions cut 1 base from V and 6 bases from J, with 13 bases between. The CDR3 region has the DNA TGTGCCAGCAGCTTAAATCCCGCTACAGTCGAGCAGTACTTC. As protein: CASSLNPATVEQYF.